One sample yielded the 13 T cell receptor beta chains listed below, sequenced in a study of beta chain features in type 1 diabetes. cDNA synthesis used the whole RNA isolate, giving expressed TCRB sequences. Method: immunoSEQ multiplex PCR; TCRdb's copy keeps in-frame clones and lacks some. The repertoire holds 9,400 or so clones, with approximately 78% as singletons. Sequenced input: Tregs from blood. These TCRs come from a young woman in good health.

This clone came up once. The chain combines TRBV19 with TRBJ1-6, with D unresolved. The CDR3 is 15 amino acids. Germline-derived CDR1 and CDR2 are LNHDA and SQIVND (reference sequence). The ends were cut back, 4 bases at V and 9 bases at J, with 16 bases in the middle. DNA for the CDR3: TGTGCCAGTAGTAGTTTCAGAGGGATACGTTCACCCCTCCACTTT. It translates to CASSSFRGIRSPLHF.

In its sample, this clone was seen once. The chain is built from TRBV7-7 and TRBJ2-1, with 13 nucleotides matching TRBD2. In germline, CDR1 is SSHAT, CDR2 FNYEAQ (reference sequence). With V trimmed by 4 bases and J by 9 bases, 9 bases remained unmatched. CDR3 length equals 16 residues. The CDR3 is CASSSTTSGRGSEQFF. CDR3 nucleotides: TGTGCCAGCAGCTCCACAACTAGCGGGAGGGGTAGTGAGCAGTTCTTC. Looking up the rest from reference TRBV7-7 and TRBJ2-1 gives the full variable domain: GAGVSQSPRYKVTKRGQDVTLRCDPISSHATLYWYQQALGQGPEFLTYFNYEAQPDKSGLPSDRFSAERPEGSISTLTIQRTEQRDSAMYRCASSSTTSGRGSEQFFGPGTRLTVL.

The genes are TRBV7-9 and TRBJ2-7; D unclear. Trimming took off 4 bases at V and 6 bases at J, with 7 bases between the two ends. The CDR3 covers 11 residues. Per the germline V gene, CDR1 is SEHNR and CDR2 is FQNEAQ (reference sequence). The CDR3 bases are TGTGCCAGCAGCTCCCCCCGCGAGCAGTACTTC. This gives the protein CASSSPREQYF.

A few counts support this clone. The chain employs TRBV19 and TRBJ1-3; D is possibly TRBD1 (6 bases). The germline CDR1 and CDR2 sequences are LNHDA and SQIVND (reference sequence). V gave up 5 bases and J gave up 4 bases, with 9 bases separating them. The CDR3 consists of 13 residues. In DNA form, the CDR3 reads TGTGCCAGTAGTCAGGGGCCGGGAAACACCATATATTTT. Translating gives CASSQGPGNTIYF.

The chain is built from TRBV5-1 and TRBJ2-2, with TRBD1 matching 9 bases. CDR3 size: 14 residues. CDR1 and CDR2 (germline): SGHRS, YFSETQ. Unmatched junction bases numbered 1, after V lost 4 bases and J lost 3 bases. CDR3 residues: CASSRQGDTGELFF. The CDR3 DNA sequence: TGCGCCAGCAGCCGACAGGGGGACACCGGGGAGCTGTTTTTT.

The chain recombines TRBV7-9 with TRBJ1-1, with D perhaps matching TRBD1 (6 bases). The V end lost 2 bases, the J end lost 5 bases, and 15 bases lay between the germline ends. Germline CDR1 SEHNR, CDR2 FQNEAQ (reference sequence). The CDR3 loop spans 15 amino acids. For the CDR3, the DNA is TGTGCCAGCAGCTTATTGGGGGCGCTTGGGACTGAAGCTTTCTTT. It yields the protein CASSLLGALGTEAFF.

CDR3 coding DNA: TGCAGCATACAGGGGGCCTACGAGCAGTACTTC. Amino acids: CSIQGAYEQYF. The gene calls are TRBV29-1 and TRBJ2-7; 8 positions match TRBD1. Trimming removed 8 bases from V and 2 bases from J; junction bases left unmatched: 2. The CDR3 spans 11 residues. Germline-derived CDR1 and CDR2 are SQVTM and ANQGSEA.

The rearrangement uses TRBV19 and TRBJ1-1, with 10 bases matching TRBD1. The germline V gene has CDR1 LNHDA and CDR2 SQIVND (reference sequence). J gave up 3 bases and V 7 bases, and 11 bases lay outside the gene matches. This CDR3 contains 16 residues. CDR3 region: CASNIRQGAGDTEAFF. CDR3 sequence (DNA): TGTGCCAGTAACATACGACAGGGGGCGGGGGACACTGAAGCTTTCTTT.

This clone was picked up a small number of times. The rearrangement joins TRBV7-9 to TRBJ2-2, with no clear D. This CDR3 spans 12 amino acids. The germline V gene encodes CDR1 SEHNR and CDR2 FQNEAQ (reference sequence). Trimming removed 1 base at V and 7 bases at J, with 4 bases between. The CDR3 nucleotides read TGTGCCAGCAGCTTAGGAGTCGGGGAGCTGTTTTTT. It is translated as CASSLGVGELFF.

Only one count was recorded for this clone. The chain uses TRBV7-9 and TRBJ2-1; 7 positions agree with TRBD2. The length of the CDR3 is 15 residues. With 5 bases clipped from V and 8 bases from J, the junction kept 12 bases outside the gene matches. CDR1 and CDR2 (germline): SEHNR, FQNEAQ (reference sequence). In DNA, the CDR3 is TGTGCCAGCAGCGGGGGGAGGGGAGGTGGCTATGAGCAGTTCTTC. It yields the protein CASSGGRGGGYEQFF.

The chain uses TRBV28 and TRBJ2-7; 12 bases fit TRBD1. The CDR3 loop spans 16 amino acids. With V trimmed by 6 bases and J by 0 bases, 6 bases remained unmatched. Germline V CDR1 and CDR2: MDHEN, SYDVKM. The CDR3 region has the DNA TGTGCCAGCAGCCTGGGACAGGGGGCGATCTCCTACGAGCAGTACTTC. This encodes CASSLGQGAISYEQYF.

The CDR3 loop reads CASSSPLRGRADYNEQFF. The CDR3 DNA sequence: TGTGCCAGCAGCTCTCCTCTACGCGGGAGGGCCGACTACAATGAGCAGTTCTTC. V gene TRBV7-9 combines with J gene TRBJ2-1; 9 nucleotides align to TRBD2. Germline CDR1 reads SEHNR; CDR2 reads FQNEAQ (reference sequence). This CDR3 is 18 amino acids long. The trim removed 4 bases at V and 3 bases at J, leaving 13 bases unmatched. Drawing the rest from reference TRBV7-9 and TRBJ2-1, the complete variable domain is DTGVSQNPRHKITKRGQNVTFRCDPISEHNRLYWYRQTLGQGPEFLTYFQNEAQLEKSRLLSDRFSAERPKGSFSTLEIQRTEQGDSAMYLCASSSPLRGRADYNEQFFGPGTRLTVL.

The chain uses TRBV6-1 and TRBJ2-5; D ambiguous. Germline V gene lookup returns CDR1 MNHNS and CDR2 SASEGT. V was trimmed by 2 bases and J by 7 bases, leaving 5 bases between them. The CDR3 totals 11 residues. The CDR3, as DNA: TGTGCCAGCAGTGAATACGGGACCCAGTACTTC. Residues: CASSEYGTQYF.